The next 17 T cell receptor beta chains were all read from a single sample in a study of T cell responses to AZD1222 COVID-19 vaccine. This table comes from immunoSEQ multiplex PCR, and its TCRdb copy is limited to in-frame clones, with some not included. The data contain fewer than 200,000 clones, around 92% of them singletons. The source material was peripheral blood, sampled on day 0 of MenACWY control vaccination. The source is an adult in good health.

V gene TRBV3-1 (or the pseudogene TRBV3-2) combines with J gene TRBJ1-4; tentative D call: TRBD1 (5 bases). The CDR3 length is 15 residues. Germline-derived CDR1 and CDR2 are LGHDT and YNNKEL (reference sequence). Trimming took off 1 base at V and 3 bases at J, with 9 bases between the two ends. This CDR3 is CASSQVQGPNEKLFF. The CDR3 DNA reads TGTGCCAGCAGCCAAGTGCAGGGCCCTAATGAAAAACTGTTTTTT.

The chain joins TRBV7-2 to TRBJ2-1, with a tentative D call TRBD2 (5 bases). Trimming pared 8 bases from V and 3 bases from J, leaving 14 bases between. The CDR3 sequence is 14 residues long. The germline gives CDR1 SGHTA, CDR2 FQGNSA. In nucleotides, the CDR3 is TGTGCCAGCGAGCCGGGGAGCTTCTACAATGAGCAGTTCTTC. Translation: CASEPGSFYNEQFF.

The J gene is TRBJ2-3, the V gene TRBV4-1; D not certain. In germline, CDR1 is MGHRA, CDR2 YSYEKL. The CDR3 is 14 residues long. Deletions cut 7 bases from V and 2 bases from J, with 13 bases between. CDR3 DNA: TGCGCCAGCACCCGTGGCGGCCCCACAGATACGCAGTATTTT. Translation: CASTRGGPTDTQYF.

The chain recombines TRBV27 with TRBJ1-6; TRBD1 might be the D (6 bases). CDR3 length equals 15 residues. CDR1 MNHEY and CDR2 SMNVEV come from the germline V gene (reference sequence). The ends were cut back, 1 base at V and 9 bases at J, with 13 bases in the middle. The CDR3 sequence: CASSLFTGPSSPLHF. CDR3 in DNA: TGTGCCAGCAGTTTATTCACAGGGCCAAGTTCACCCCTCCACTTT.

The chain combines TRBV19 with TRBJ2-7, with 8 nucleotides matching TRBD1. In germline, CDR1 is LNHDA, CDR2 SQIVND (reference sequence). V lost 1 base, J lost 2 bases, and 4 bases stayed unmatched. This CDR3 is 15 amino acids long. Here the CDR3 DNA reads TGTGCCAGTAGTATAGGGACAGGGATAGCCTACGAGCAGTACTTC. This gives the protein CASSIGTGIAYEQYF.

The table lists this clone with a count of one. The V call is TRBV5-1, the J call TRBJ2-1; maybe TRBD1 (6 bases). Germline V lookup: CDR1 SGHRS, CDR2 YFSETQ. V was clipped by 2 bases and J by 9 bases, with 12 bases between them. The length of the CDR3 is 13 residues. CDR3 loop: CASSFLTDSEQFF. The CDR3 DNA follows: TGCGCCAGCAGCTTTCTCACGGACAGTGAGCAGTTCTTC.

The chain uses TRBV21-1 and TRBJ2-1. TRBV21-1 is a pseudogene locus. The CDR3 is 16 amino acids. In DNA, the CDR3 is TGTGCCAGCAGCCCCCGGCGAGGGGTGAGGGGCAATGAGCAGTTCTTC. Translation gives CASSPRRGVRGNEQFF.

The chain recombines TRBV19 with TRBJ2-3; 7 nucleotides match TRBD1. Germline V gene data show CDR1 as LNHDA and CDR2 as SQIVND (reference sequence). V lost 4 bases, J lost 11 bases, and 21 bases stayed unmatched. CDR3 length: 17 residues. CDR3 residues: CASSTLLGHRDRIKQYF. The CDR3 DNA is TGTGCCAGTAGTACCCTACTGGGACACCGGGACAGAATAAAGCAGTATTTT. The variable domain in full, completed from reference TRBV19 and TRBJ2-3, reads DGGITQSPKYLFRKEGQNVTLSCEQNLNHDAMYWYRQDPGQGLRLIYYSQIVNDFQKGDIAEGYSVSREKKESFPLTVTSAQKNPTAFYLCASSTLLGHRDRIKQYFGPGTRLTVL.

This sequence joins TRBV12-3 or TRBV12-4 and TRBJ2-7; D may be TRBD1 or TRBD2 (5 bases each). Deletions cut 6 bases from V and 6 bases from J, with 15 bases between. This CDR3 spans 13 amino acids. The CDR3 reads CASRPGPLPEQYF. DNA for the CDR3: TGTGCCAGCAGGCCGGGACCCCTCCCCGAGCAGTACTTC.

V gene TRBV9 combines with J gene TRBJ1-4, with D tentatively TRBD1 (5 bases). V was shortened by 0 bases and J by 1 base, with 10 bases between the two germline ends. The CDR3 length is 16 residues. In germline, CDR1 is SGDLS, CDR2 YYNGEE. For the CDR3, the DNA is TGTGCCAGCAGCGTAGGTGGCCAGGGAACTAATGAAAAACTGTTTTTT. Residues: CASSVGGQGTNEKLFF.

V is TRBV5-6 and J is TRBJ2-7; 8 bases line up with TRBD1. Germline V lookup: CDR1 SGHDT, CDR2 YYEEEE. J was trimmed by 4 bases and V by 5 bases; bases with no gene match: 14. This CDR3 is built from 16 residues. The CDR3 DNA reads TGTGCCAGCAGTTCCGGGACAGGAGGTTCGGGGTACGAGCAGTACTTC. Protein: CASSSGTGGSGYEQYF.

J is TRBJ1-1 and V is TRBV25-1, with D possibly matching TRBD1 (6 bases). This CDR3 spans 13 amino acids. V shed 4 bases and J shed 3 bases, with 9 bases lying between them. Germline V CDR1 and CDR2: MGHDK, SYGVNS. CDR3 residues: CASSADSHTEAFF. The CDR3 DNA is TGTGCCAGCAGTGCGGACAGTCACACTGAAGCTTTCTTT.

There are a few counts of this clone. The chain couples TRBV9 to TRBJ2-2; D tentatively fits TRBD1 or TRBD2 (6 bases each). CDR3 size: 17 residues. Per the germline V gene, CDR1 is SGDLS and CDR2 is YYNGEE. V shed 4 bases and J shed 3 bases, with 19 bases lying between them. Here the CDR3 reads CASSRTGGAGDTGELFF. CDR3 DNA sequence: TGTGCCAGCAGCAGAACCGGGGGCGCAGGGGACACCGGGGAGCTGTTTTTT.

The chain couples TRBV6-5 to TRBJ2-2; D is unclear. V was pared by 6 bases and J by 5 bases, with 13 bases between. The CDR3 runs 14 residues. Germline CDR1 reads MNHEY; CDR2 reads SVGAGI. The CDR3 DNA follows: TGTGCCAGCAGGGGCAACAGCCAGACCGGGGAGCTGTTTTTT. Translating gives CASRGNSQTGELFF.

The genes are TRBV11-3 and TRBJ2-7; 7 positions match TRBD1. The V gene's germline CDR1 is SGHNT and CDR2 YENEEA. With 3 bases clipped from V and 0 bases from J, the junction kept 8 bases outside the gene matches. This CDR3 contains 16 residues. The CDR3 protein is CASSFQGDSGSYEQYF. CDR3 nucleotides: TGTGCCAGCAGCTTCCAGGGGGACAGCGGCTCCTACGAGCAGTACTTC.

V and J are TRBV18 and TRBJ1-6, with D uncertain. Looked up from germline, CDR1 is KGHSH and CDR2 is LQKENI. This CDR3 is built from 14 residues. The V gene lost 6 bases and the J gene lost 9 bases, with 15 bases spanning the gap. The CDR3 loop is CASSPETSGSPLHF. CDR3 bases: TGTGCCAGCTCCCCTGAGACCTCGGGTTCACCCCTCCACTTT.

The chain couples TRBV12-5 to TRBJ2-1; no reliable D call. The CDR3 totals 14 residues. Looked up from germline, CDR1 is LGHNT and CDR2 is FRNRAP. Deletions cut 6 bases from V and 0 bases from J, with 9 bases between. DNA of the CDR3: TGTGCTAGTGGCTTACAGAGCTCCTACAATGAGCAGTTCTTC. It specifies CASGLQSSYNEQFF.